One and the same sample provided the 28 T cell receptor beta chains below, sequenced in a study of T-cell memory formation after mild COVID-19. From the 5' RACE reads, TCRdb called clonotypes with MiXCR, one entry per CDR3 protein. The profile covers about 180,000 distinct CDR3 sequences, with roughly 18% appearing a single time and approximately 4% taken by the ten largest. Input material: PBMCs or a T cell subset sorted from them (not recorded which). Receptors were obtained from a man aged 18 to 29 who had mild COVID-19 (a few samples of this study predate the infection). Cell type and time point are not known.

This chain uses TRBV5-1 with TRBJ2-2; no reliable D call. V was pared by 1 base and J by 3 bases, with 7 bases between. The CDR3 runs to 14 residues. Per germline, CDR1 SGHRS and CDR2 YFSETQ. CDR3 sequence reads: CASSLFGDTGELFF. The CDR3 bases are TGCGCCAGCAGCTTGTTTGGGGACACCGGGGAGCTGTTTTTT.

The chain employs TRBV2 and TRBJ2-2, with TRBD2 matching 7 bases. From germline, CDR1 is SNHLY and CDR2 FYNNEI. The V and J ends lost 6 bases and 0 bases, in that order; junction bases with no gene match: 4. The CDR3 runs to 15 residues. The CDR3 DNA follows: TGTGCCAGCAGCTCCGGACTAGCGAACACCGGGGAGCTGTTTTTT. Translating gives CASSSGLANTGELFF.

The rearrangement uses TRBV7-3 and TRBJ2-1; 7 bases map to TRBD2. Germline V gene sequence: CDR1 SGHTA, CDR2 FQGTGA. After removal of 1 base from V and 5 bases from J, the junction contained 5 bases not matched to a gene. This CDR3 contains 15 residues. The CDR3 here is CASSLMSGGNNEQFF. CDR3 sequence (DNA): TGTGCCAGCAGCTTAATGTCGGGGGGAAACAATGAGCAGTTCTTC.

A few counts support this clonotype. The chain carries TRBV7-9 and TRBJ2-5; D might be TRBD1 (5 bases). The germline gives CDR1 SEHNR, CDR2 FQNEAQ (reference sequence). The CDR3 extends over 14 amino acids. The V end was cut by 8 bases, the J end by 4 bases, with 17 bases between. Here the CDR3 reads CASDARGGIETQYF. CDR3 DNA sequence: TGTGCCAGCGACGCTAGGGGTGGGATAGAGACCCAGTACTTC.

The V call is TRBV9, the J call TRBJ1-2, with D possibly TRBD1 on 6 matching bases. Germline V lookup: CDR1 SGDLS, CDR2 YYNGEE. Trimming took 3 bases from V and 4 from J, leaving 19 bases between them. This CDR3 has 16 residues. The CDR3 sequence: CASSEQGRGPFYGYTF. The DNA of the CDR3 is TGTGCCAGCAGCGAACAAGGCCGGGGGCCTTTCTATGGCTACACCTTC.

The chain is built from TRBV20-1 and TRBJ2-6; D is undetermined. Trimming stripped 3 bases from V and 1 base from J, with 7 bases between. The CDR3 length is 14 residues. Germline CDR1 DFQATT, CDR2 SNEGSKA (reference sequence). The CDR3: CSASSGSGANVLTF. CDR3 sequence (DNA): TGCAGTGCTAGTTCAGGATCTGGGGCCAACGTCCTGACTTTC.

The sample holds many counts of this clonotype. The CDR3 here is CASSAGTGSNTEAFF. The CDR3 DNA follows: TGTGCCAGCAGCGCCGGGACAGGGTCGAACACTGAAGCTTTCTTT. V gene TRBV9 combines with J gene TRBJ1-1; 9 nucleotides align to TRBD1. V lost 3 bases, J lost 1 base, and 4 bases stayed unmatched. The CDR3 runs to 15 residues. Germline-derived CDR1 and CDR2 are SGDLS and YYNGEE.

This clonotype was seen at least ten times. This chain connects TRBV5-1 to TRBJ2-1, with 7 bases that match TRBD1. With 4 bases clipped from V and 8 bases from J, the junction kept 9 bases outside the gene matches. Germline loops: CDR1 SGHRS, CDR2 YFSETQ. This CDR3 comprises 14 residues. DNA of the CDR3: TGCGCCAGCAGCACACAGGGGAGTGAGGATGAGCAGTTCTTC. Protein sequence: CASSTQGSEDEQFF.

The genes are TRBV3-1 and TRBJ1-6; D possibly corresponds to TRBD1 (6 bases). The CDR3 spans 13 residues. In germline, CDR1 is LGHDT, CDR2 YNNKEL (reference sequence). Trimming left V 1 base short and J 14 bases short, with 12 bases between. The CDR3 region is CASSQGDTRSLHF. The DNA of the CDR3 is TGTGCCAGCAGCCAAGGGGACACCCGGTCCCTCCACTTT. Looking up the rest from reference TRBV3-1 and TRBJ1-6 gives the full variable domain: DTAVSQTPKYLVTQMGNDKSIKCEQNLGHDTMYWYKQDSKKFLKIMFSYNNKELIINETVPNRFSPKSPDKAHLNLHINSLELGDSAVYFCASSQGDTRSLHFGNGTRLTVT.

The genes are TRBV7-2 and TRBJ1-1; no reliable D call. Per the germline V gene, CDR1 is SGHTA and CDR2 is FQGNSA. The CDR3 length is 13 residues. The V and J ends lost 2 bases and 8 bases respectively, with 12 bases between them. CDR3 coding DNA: TGTGCCAGCAGCTTACGCTCCGGCTCCGAAGCTTTCTTT. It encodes CASSLRSGSEAFF.

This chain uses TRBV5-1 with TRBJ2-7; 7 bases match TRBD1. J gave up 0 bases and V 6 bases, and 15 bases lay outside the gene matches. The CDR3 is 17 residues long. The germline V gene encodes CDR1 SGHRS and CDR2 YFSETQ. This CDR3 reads CASTSIGGSSSSYEQYF. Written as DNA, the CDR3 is TGCGCCAGCACCTCCATAGGGGGCTCCTCTAGCTCCTACGAGCAGTACTTC. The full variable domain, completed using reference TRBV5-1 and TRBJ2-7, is KAGVTQTPRYLIKTRGQQVTLSCSPISGHRSVSWYQQTPGQGLQFLFEYFSETQRNKGNFPGRFSGRQFSNSRSEMNVSTLELGDSALYLCASTSIGGSSSSYEQYFGPGTRLTVT.

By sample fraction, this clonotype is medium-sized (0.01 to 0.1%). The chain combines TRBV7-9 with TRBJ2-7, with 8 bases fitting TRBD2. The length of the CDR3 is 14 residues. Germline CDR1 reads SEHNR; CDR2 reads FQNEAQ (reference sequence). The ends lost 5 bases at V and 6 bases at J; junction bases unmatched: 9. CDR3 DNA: TGTGCCAGCAGCGCCCCAGCGGGGGTCGGCGAGCAGTACTTC. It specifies CASSAPAGVGEQYF.

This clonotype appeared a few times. The CDR3 sequence: CASSQSGRHEQYV. DNA of the CDR3: TGTGCCAGCAGCCAATCGGGACGGCACGAGCAGTACGTC. This chain links TRBV3-1 with TRBJ2-7; D is perhaps TRBD1 or TRBD2 (5 bases each). This CDR3 spans 13 amino acids. Germline CDR1 LGHDT, CDR2 YNNKEL (reference sequence). Deletions cut 2 bases from V and 5 bases from J, with 10 bases between.

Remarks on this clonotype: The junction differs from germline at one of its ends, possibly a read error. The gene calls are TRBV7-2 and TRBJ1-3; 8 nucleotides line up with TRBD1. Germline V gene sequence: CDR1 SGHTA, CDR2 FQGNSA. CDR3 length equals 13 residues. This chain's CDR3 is CASSLDSGAGGSF. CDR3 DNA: TGTGCCAGCAGCTTAGACTCTGGGGCAGGGGGCAGTTTT.

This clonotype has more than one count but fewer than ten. CDR3 region: CASRNTGGGQPQHF. The CDR3 coding sequence is TGTGCCAGCAGAAATACAGGGGGCGGACAGCCCCAGCATTTT. The V call is TRBV6-2 or TRBV6-3, the J call TRBJ1-5, with 9 bases that match TRBD1. This CDR3 has 14 residues. After removal of 6 bases from V and 7 bases from J, the junction contained 7 bases not matched to a gene. Per the germline V gene, CDR1 is MNHEY and CDR2 is SVGEGT.

In nucleotides, the CDR3 is TGCGCCAGCAGCCCCGGACAGGGTAACTCCTACGAGCAGTACTTC. It codes for CASSPGQGNSYEQYF. The chain has TRBV5-1 and TRBJ2-7; 8 bases are shared with TRBD1. V lost 4 bases and J lost 0; bases outside the gene matches: 6. There are 15 residues in the CDR3. CDR1 SGHRS and CDR2 YFSETQ come from the germline V gene.

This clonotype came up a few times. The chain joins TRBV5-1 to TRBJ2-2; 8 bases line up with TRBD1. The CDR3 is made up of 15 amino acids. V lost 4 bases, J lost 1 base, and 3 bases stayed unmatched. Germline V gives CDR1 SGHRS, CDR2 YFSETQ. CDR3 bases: TGCGCCAGCAGCCCAGGACAGGGGAACACCGGGGAGCTGTTTTTT. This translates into CASSPGQGNTGELFF.

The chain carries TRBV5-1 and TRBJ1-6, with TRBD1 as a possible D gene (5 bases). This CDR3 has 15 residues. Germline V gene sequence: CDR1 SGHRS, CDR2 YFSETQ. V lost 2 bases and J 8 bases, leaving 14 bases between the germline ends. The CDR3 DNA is TGCGCCAGCAGCTTTCAGGGACCGGTTTATTCACCCCTCCACTTT. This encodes CASSFQGPVYSPLHF.

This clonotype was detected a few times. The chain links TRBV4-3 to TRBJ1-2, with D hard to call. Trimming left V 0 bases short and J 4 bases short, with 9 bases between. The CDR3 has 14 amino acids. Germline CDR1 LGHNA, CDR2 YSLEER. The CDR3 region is CASSQDPVIYGYTF. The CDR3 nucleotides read TGCGCCAGCAGCCAAGACCCAGTAATCTATGGCTACACCTTC.

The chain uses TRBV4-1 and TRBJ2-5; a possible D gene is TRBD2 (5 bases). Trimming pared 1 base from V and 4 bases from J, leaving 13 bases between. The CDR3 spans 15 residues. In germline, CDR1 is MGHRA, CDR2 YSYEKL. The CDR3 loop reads CASSQGGSGRETQYF. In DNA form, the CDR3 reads TGCGCCAGCAGCCAAGGAGGGAGTGGTAGAGAGACCCAGTACTTC.

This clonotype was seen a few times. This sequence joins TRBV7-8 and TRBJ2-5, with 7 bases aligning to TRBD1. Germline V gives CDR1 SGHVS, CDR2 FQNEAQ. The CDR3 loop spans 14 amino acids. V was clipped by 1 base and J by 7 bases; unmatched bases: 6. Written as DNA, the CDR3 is TGTGCCAGCAGCTTAGAGGGGGCGAGGGGGACCCAGTACTTC. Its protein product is CASSLEGARGTQYF. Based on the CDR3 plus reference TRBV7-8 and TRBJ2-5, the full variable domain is GAGVSQSPRYKVAKRGQDVALRCDPISGHVSLFWYQQALGQGPEFLTYFQNEAQLDKSGLPSDRFFAERPEGSVSTLKIQRTQQEDSAVYLCASSLEGARGTQYFGPGTRLLVL.

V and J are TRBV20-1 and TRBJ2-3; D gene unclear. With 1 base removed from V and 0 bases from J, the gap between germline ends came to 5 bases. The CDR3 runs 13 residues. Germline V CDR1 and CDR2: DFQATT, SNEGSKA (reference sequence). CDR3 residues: CSARVTSTDTQYF. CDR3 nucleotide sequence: TGCAGTGCTAGAGTAACCAGCACAGATACGCAGTATTTT.

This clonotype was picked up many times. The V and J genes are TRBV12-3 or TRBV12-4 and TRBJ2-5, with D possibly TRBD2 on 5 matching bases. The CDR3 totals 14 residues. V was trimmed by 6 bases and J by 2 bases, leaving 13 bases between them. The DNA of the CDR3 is TGTGCCAGCAGCTCGAGGGTATGGCAAGAGACCCAGTACTTC. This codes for CASSSRVWQETQYF.

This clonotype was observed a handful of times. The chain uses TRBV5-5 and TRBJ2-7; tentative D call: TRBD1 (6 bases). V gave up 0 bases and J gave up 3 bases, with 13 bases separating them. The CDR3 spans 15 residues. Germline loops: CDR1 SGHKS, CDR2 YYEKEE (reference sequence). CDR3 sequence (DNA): TGTGCCAGCAGCTTGGTGGCAGGGGTGGGCTACGAGCAGTACTTC. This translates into CASSLVAGVGYEQYF. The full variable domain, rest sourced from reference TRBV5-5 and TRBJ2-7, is DAGVTQSPTHLIKTRGQQVTLRCSPISGHKSVSWYQQVLGQGPQFIFQYYEKEERGRGNFPDRFSARQFPNYSSELNVNALLLGDSALYLCASSLVAGVGYEQYFGPGTRLTVT.

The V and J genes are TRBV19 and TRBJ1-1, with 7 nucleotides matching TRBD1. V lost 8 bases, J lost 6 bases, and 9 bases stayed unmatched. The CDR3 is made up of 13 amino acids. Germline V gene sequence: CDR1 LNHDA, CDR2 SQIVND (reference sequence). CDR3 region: CASGVNRGPEAFF. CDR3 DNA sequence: TGTGCCAGTGGTGTTAACAGGGGACCTGAAGCTTTCTTT.

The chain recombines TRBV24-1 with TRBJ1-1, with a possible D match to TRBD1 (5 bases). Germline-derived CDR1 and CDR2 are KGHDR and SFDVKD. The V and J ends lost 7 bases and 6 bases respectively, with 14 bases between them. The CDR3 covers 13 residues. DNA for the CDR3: TGTGCCACCAGGTCGCGGGTAGGGGCTGAAGCTTTCTTT. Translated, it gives CATRSRVGAEAFF.

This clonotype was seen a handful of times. As DNA, the CDR3 is TGTGCCACCAGTCCCGTATACAATGAGCAGTTCTTC. Encoded protein: CATSPVYNEQFF. This chain connects TRBV15 to TRBJ2-1; D is uncertain. This CDR3 region has 12 residues. V lost 6 bases, J lost 4 bases, and 7 bases lay in between. Germline CDR1 and CDR2: LNHNV and YYDKDF (reference sequence).

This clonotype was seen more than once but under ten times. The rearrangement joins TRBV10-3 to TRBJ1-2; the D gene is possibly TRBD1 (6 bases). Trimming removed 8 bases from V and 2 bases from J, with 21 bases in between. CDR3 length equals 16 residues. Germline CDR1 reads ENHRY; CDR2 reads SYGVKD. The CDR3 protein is CAIHGRAGTPNYGYTF. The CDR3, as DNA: TGTGCCATCCACGGAAGGGCCGGGACACCAAACTATGGCTACACCTTC.